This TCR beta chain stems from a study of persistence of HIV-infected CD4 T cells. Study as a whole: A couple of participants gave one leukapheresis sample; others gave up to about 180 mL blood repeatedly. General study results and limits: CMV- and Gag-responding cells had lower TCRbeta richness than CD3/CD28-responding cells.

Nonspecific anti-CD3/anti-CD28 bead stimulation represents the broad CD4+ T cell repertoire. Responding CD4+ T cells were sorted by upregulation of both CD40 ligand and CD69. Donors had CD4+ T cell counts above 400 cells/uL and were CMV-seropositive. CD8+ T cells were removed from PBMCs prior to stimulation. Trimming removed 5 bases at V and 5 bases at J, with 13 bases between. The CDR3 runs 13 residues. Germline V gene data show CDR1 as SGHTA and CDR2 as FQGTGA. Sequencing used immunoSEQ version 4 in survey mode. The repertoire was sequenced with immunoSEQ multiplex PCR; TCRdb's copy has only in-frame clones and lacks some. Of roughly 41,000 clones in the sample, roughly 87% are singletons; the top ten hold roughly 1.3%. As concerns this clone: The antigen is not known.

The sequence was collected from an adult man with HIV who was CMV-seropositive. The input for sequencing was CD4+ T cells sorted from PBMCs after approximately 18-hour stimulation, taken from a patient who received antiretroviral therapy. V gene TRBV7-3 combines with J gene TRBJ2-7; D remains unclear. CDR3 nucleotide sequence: TGTGCCAGCAGCCCCGGAACGGGCGACGAGCAGTACTTC. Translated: CASSPGTGDEQYF.